This TCR beta chain appears in the sequencing data of a study of T cells in Graves' hyperthyroidism and ophthalmopathy. Overall study context: Staff took peripheral blood when the initial diagnosis was made, before any treatment began. General study results and limits: Stable hyperthyroidism and ophthalmopathy were separated using 13 V-J signatures. In the blood, most expanded thyroid clonotypes above 0.001 appeared as well.

This clonotype has at least ten counts. Its antigen is unknown. TCR beta CDR3 regions were amplified from RNA. HTBI primers were employed in a first-round RT-PCR of the TCR CDR3. TCRdb called the multiplex PCR reads again in MiXCR, with one record for every CDR3 protein. The sample has under 350,000 distinct CDR3 sequences, 21% seen once. The TCR was taken from a woman aged 50 to 65 with Graves' hyperthyroidism. Source material: blood.

The DNA of the CDR3 is TGTGCCAGCAGCAAGGGCGGGGAGCAGTACTTC. Translation: CASSKGGEQYF. The J gene is TRBJ2-7, the V gene TRBV5-6; D possibly corresponds to TRBD2 (5 bases). Germline CDR1 SGHDT, CDR2 YYEEEE. Trimming pared 4 bases from V and 7 bases from J, leaving 9 bases between. The CDR3 is made up of 11 amino acids.